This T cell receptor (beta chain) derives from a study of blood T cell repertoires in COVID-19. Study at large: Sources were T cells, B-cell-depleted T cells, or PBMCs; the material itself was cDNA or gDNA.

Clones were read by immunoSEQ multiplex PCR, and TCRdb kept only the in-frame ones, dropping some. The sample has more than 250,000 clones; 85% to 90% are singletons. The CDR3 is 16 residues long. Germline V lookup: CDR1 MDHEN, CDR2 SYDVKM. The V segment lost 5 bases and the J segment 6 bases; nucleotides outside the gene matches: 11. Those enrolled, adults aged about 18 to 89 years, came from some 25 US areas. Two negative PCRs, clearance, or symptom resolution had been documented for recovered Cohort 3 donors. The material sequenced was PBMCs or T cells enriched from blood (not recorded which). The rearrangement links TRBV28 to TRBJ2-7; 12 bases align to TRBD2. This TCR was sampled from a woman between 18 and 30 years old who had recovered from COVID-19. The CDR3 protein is CASSKNLAGGFSEQYF. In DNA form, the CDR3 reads TGTGCCAGCAGTAAAAATCTAGCGGGAGGGTTCTCCGAGCAGTACTTC.